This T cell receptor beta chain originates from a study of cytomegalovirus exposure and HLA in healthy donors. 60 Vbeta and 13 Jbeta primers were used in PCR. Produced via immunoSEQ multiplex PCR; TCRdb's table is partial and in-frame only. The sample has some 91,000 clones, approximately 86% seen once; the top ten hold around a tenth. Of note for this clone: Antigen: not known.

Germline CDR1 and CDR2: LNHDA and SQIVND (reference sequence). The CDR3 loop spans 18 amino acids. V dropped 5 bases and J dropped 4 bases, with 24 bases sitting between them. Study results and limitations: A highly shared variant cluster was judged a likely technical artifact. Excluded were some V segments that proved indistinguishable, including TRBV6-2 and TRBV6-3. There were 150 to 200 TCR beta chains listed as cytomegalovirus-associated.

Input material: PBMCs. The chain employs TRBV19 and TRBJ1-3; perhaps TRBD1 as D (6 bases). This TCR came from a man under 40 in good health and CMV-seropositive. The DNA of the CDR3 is TGTGCCAGTAGTCCCCCAGGCGGGGGGCCCATCAACGGAAACACCATATATTTT. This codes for CASSPPGGGPINGNTIYF.